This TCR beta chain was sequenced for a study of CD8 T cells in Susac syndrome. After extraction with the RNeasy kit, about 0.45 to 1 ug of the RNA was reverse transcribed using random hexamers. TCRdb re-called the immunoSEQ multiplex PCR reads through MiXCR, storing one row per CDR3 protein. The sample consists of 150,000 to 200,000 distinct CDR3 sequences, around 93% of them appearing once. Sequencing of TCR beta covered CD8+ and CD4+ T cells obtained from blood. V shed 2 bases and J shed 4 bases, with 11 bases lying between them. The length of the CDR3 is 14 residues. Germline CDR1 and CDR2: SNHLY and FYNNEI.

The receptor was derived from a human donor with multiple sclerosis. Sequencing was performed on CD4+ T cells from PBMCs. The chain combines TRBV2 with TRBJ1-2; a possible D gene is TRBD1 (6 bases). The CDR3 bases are TGTGCCAGCAGTGAATCCGGACAGATCTATGGCTACACCTTC. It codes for CASSESGQIYGYTF.